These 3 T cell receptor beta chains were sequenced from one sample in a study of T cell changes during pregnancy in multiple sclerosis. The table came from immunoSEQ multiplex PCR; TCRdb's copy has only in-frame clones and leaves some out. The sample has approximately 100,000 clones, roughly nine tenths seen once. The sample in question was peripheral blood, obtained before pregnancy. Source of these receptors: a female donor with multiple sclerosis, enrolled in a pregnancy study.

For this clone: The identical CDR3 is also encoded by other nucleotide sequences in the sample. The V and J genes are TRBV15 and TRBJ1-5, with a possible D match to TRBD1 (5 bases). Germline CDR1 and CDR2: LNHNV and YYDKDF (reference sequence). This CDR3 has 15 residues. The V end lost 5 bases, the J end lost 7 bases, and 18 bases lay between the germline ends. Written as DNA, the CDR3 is TGTGCCACCAGCGGAGGGGCGGGGCTTTTCCAGCCCCAGCATTTT. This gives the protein CATSGGAGLFQPQHF.

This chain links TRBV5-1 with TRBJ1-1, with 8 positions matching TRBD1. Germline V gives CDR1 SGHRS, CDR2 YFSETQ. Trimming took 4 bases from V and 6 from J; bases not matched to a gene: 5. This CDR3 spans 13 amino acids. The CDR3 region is CASSPGQGAEAFF. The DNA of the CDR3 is TGCGCCAGCAGCCCAGGACAGGGCGCTGAAGCTTTCTTT. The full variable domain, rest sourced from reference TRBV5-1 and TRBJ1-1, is KAGVTQTPRYLIKTRGQQVTLSCSPISGHRSVSWYQQTPGQGLQFLFEYFSETQRNKGNFPGRFSGRQFSNSRSEMNVSTLELGDSALYLCASSPGQGAEAFFGQGTRLTVV.

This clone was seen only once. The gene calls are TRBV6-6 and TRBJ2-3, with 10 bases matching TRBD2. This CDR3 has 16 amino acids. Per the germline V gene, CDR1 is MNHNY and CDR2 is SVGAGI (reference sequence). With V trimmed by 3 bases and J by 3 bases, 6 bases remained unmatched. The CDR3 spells CASSYTAGGGTDTQYF. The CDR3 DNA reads TGTGCCAGCAGTTATACAGCGGGAGGGGGAACAGATACGCAGTATTTT.